This TCR beta chain was captured in a study of T-cell reconstitution after alpha-beta-depleted transplantation in children. Study outcomes and limitations: Several hundred rapidly expanded clones from non-depleted graft cells reportedly supplied alpha-beta T cells about two months post-transplant. At one year after transplant, newly produced T cells mostly accounted for T-cell counts and diversity.

CDR1 and CDR2 from the germline V gene are SGHNT and YENEEA. Trimming cost V 7 bases and J 4 bases, with 16 bases left between them. The CDR3 contains 14 residues. Details on this clonotype: The antigen is not known.

Unique molecular identifiers were built into the TCRbeta library. Via MiXCR, TCRdb re-called the PCR reads, giving one row per CDR3 protein. The sample lists fewer than 750,000 distinct CDR3 sequences, roughly 23% seen once, with approximately 14% in the top ten. This chain joins TRBV11-3 and TRBJ1-1, with D uncertain. This TCR derives from a boy in the first two years of life who had a stem cell transplant for acute myeloid leukemia, so the T cells may come from the graft donor. This specimen consisted of PBMCs, mostly from graft donor cells, obtained 360 days after TCRalphabeta/CD19-depleted stem cell transplant. The CDR3 spells CASTERVYSTEAFF. The DNA for the CDR3 is TGTGCCAGCACCGAGAGGGTTTACAGCACTGAAGCTTTCTTT.